These 23 T cell receptor beta chains originate from one sample sequenced in a study of cytomegalovirus exposure and HLA in healthy donors. PCR employed 60 Vbeta and 13 Jbeta primers. TCRdb keeps only in-frame clones here, not all; method: immunoSEQ multiplex PCR. The sample lists 100,000 to 120,000 clones, about 86% occurring once. The sample comprised PBMCs. The receptors here all came from a man aged 35 to 55 in good health and CMV-seronegative.

The chain uses TRBV6-1 and TRBJ1-3, with D possibly matching TRBD1 (5 bases). Germline CDR1 reads MNHNS; CDR2 reads SASEGT. This CDR3 is 14 amino acids long. V lost 7 bases, J lost 2 bases, and 12 bases lay in between. CDR3 residues: CASNKGGAGNTIYF. The CDR3 DNA follows: TGTGCCAGCAATAAGGGAGGGGCTGGAAACACCATATATTTT.

There are a few counts of this clone. The chain joins TRBV9 to TRBJ2-3, with TRBD2 matching over 7 bases. The CDR3 spans 14 residues. Germline V lookup: CDR1 SGDLS, CDR2 YYNGEE. Trimming at V came to 0 bases and at J to 6 bases, leaving 4 bases not matched to a gene. CDR3 in DNA: TGTGCCAGCAGCGTAGTGGGGCGGGGGGATACGCAGTATTTT. Protein sequence: CASSVVGRGDTQYF. The whole variable domain, remainder taken from reference TRBV9 and TRBJ2-3, is DSGVTQTPKHLITATGQRVTLRCSPRSGDLSVYWYQQSLDQGLQFLIQYYNGEERAKGNILERFSAQQFPDLHSELNLSSLELGDSALYFCASSVVGRGDTQYFGPGTRLTVL.

This clone occurred a few times. This chain uses TRBV7-9 with TRBJ2-3; D is perhaps TRBD2 (5 bases). CDR3 size: 17 residues. Germline V lookup: CDR1 SEHNR, CDR2 FQNEAQ (reference sequence). Deletions cut 5 bases from V and 4 bases from J, with 22 bases between. As DNA, the CDR3 is TGTGCCAGCAGCCCCCGGGCCAGCGGCATTAAGGCAGATACGCAGTATTTT. It specifies CASSPRASGIKADTQYF.

The J gene is TRBJ1-2, the V gene TRBV29-1; 7 positions agree with TRBD1. Per germline, CDR1 SQVTM and CDR2 ANQGSEA. CDR3 size: 12 residues. The J segment lost 2 bases and the V segment lost 7 bases, leaving 4 bases of the junction unmatched. CDR3 in amino acids: CSADRDNYGYTF. CDR3 coding DNA: TGCAGCGCCGACAGGGACAACTATGGCTACACCTTC. Combining the CDR3 with reference TRBV29-1 and TRBJ1-2 gives the whole variable domain SAVISQKPSRDICQRGTSLTIQCQVDSQVTMMFWYRQQPGQSLTLIATANQGSEATYESGFVIDKFPISRPNLTFSTLTVSNMSPEDSSIYLCSADRDNYGYTFGSGTRLTVV.

J is TRBJ1-1 and V is TRBV7-3; TRBD1 might be the D (5 bases). Per germline, CDR1 SGHTA and CDR2 FQGTGA. V shed 3 bases and J shed 3 bases, with 11 bases lying between them. The CDR3 has 14 amino acids. The CDR3 here is CASSLGPIDTEAFF. DNA for the CDR3: TGTGCCAGCAGCTTGGGGCCCATCGACACTGAAGCTTTCTTT. Together with reference TRBV7-3 and TRBJ1-1, the CDR3 gives the full variable domain: GAGVSQTPSNKVTEKGKYVELRCDPISGHTALYWYRQSLGQGPEFLIYFQGTGAADDSGLPNDRFFAVRPEGSVSTLKIQRTERGDSAVYLCASSLGPIDTEAFFGQGTRLTVV.

The CDR3: CASRLTAGVLTF. In nucleotides, the CDR3 is TGTGCAAGTCGCTTAACCGCGGGGGTCCTGACTTTC. This sequence joins TRBV12-2 and TRBJ2-6; the table's D call TRBD2 went unverified against the DNA. TRBV12-2 is described as a pseudogene. There are 12 residues in the CDR3.

CDR3 region: CASSPGTGGFGGANVLTF. CDR3 bases: TGTGCCAGCAGTCCAGGGACAGGGGGCTTTGGTGGGGCCAACGTCCTGACTTTC. The chain is built from TRBV7-3 and TRBJ2-6; TRBD1 matches 12 bases. With 6 bases clipped from V and 3 bases from J, the junction kept 9 bases outside the gene matches. Per the germline V gene, CDR1 is SGHTA and CDR2 is FQGTGA. There are 18 residues in the CDR3.

The genes are TRBV19 and TRBJ1-5, with 9 nucleotides matching TRBD1. The CDR3 is made up of 12 amino acids. Trimming cost V 5 bases and J 9 bases; bases outside gene matches: 2. CDR1 is LNHDA, CDR2 SQIVND, per germline (reference sequence). The CDR3 is CASSETGGPQHF. CDR3 nucleotides: TGTGCCAGTAGTGAGACAGGGGGGCCCCAGCATTTT.

The rearrangement joins TRBV5-4 to TRBJ1-4, with unresolved D. CDR3 size: 16 residues. Trimming took 4 bases from V and 8 from J, leaving 21 bases between them. The germline V gene has CDR1 SGHNT and CDR2 YYREEE (reference sequence). The CDR3 is CASSPGLRQESEKLFF. Here the CDR3 DNA reads TGTGCCAGCAGCCCGGGATTGCGGCAGGAGAGCGAAAAACTGTTTTTT.

The sample holds one count of this clone. J is TRBJ2-1 and V is TRBV5-4; D is unresolved. Looked up from germline, CDR1 is SGHNT and CDR2 is YYREEE (reference sequence). V dropped 0 bases and J dropped 0 bases, with 10 bases sitting between them. There are 16 residues in the CDR3. CDR3 DNA: TGTGCCAGCAGCTTGGGGAGTACGAGCTCCTACAATGAGCAGTTCTTC. This encodes CASSLGSTSSYNEQFF.

The V gene is TRBV29-1, the J gene TRBJ2-7; 7 bases align to TRBD1. Per the germline V gene, CDR1 is SQVTM and CDR2 is ANQGSEA. V lost 5 bases to trimming and J lost 2 bases; unmatched junction nucleotides: 3. The length of the CDR3 is 12 residues. CDR3 sequence (DNA): TGCAGCGTTTTGACAGGGCCCTACGAGCAGTACTTC. Its protein product is CSVLTGPYEQYF.

The V gene is TRBV30, the J gene TRBJ1-6; 7 bases agree with TRBD1. CDR3 length: 16 amino acids. Germline values: CDR1 GTSNPN, CDR2 SVGIG (reference sequence). Trimming removed 0 bases from V and 10 bases from J; junction bases left unmatched: 12. Written as DNA, the CDR3 is TGTGCCTGGAGTGTAGATTTGGGACAGCCCGAATCACCCCTCCACTTT. This encodes CAWSVDLGQPESPLHF.

The genes are TRBV15 and TRBJ1-1; tentative D call: TRBD1 (6 bases). The CDR3 is made up of 16 amino acids. Trimming removed 2 bases from V and 0 bases from J, with 13 bases in between. Germline V gene sequence: CDR1 LNHNV, CDR2 YYDKDF (reference sequence). CDR3 residues: CATSRPGTPLNTEAFF. CDR3 DNA sequence: TGTGCCACCAGCAGACCTGGGACACCACTGAACACTGAAGCTTTCTTT.

The rearrangement uses TRBV14 and TRBJ2-1, with D maybe TRBD2 (5 bases). Germline CDR1 SGHDN, CDR2 FVKESK. The CDR3 is 17 amino acids. V dropped 0 bases and J dropped 0 bases, with 12 bases sitting between them. CDR3 DNA: TGTGCCAGCAGCCAAGATGTGGGGAGCAGCTCCTACAATGAGCAGTTCTTC. Translating gives CASSQDVGSSSYNEQFF. Together with reference TRBV14 and TRBJ2-1, the CDR3 gives the full variable domain: EAGVTQFPSHSVIEKGQTVTLRCDPISGHDNLYWYRRVMGKEIKFLLHFVKESKQDESGMPNNRFLAERTGGTYSTLKVQPAELEDSGVYFCASSQDVGSSSYNEQFFGPGTRLTVL.

V and J are TRBV5-4 and TRBJ2-2; D might be TRBD1 (5 bases). Germline CDR1 SGHNT, CDR2 YYREEE (reference sequence). V lost 5 bases to trimming and J lost 2 bases, with 13 bases between them. The CDR3 spans 15 residues. The DNA for the CDR3 is TGTGCCAGCAGGCAAGGGGCAGCCAACACCGGGGAGCTGTTTTTT. This codes for CASRQGAANTGELFF.

V usage is TRBV2 and J usage is TRBJ1-1; 7 bases are shared with TRBD1. The CDR3 is 13 residues long. Germline values: CDR1 SNHLY, CDR2 FYNNEI. The junction had 10 bases not matched to a gene; V was cut back by 4 bases and J by 11 bases. CDR3 sequence reads: CASSGQGTVRAFF. CDR3 coding DNA: TGTGCCAGCAGTGGCCAGGGGACAGTTCGGGCTTTCTTT.

The rearrangement joins TRBV2 to TRBJ2-7; the D is unclear. Germline-derived CDR1 and CDR2 are SNHLY and FYNNEI. V lost 4 bases to trimming and J lost 12 bases, with 10 bases between them. This CDR3 comprises 10 residues. CDR3 loop: CASSGASGYF. CDR3 nucleotides: TGTGCCAGCAGTGGGGCCTCTGGGTACTTC.

The chain uses TRBV5-5 and TRBJ2-5, with D maybe TRBD2 (6 bases). The V and J ends lost 0 bases and 5 bases respectively, with 11 bases between them. Germline V lookup: CDR1 SGHKS, CDR2 YYEKEE (reference sequence). The CDR3 runs to 14 residues. The chain's CDR3 is CASSLGAGSETQYF. In nucleotides, the CDR3 is TGTGCCAGCAGCTTGGGGGCGGGGAGTGAGACCCAGTACTTC. Drawing the rest from reference TRBV5-5 and TRBJ2-5, the complete variable domain is DAGVTQSPTHLIKTRGQQVTLRCSPISGHKSVSWYQQVLGQGPQFIFQYYEKEERGRGNFPDRFSARQFPNYSSELNVNALLLGDSALYLCASSLGAGSETQYFGPGTRLLVL.

This clone was picked up a small number of times. The V gene is TRBV9, the J gene TRBJ1-2; possible D gene TRBD1, 5 bases. The CDR3 totals 14 residues. Per germline, CDR1 SGDLS and CDR2 YYNGEE. V lost 0 bases, J lost 2 bases, and 8 bases lay in between. CDR3 loop: CASSVDAGNYGYTF. In DNA, the CDR3 is TGTGCCAGCAGCGTAGATGCAGGGAACTATGGCTACACCTTC.

This clone was observed a handful of times. This chain connects TRBV6-1 to TRBJ1-2; 7 nucleotides align to TRBD1. With V trimmed by 6 bases and J by 0 bases, 4 bases remained unmatched. Germline CDR1 is MNHNS and CDR2 is SASEGT. The CDR3 spans 14 residues. CDR3: CASRDRRPNYGYTF. As DNA, the CDR3 is TGTGCCAGCAGGGACAGGCGCCCTAACTATGGCTACACCTTC.

The table lists this clone with a few counts. The chain joins TRBV5-5 to TRBJ2-7; 9 nucleotides line up with TRBD1. After removal of 0 bases from V and 1 base from J, the junction contained 11 bases not matched to a gene. Germline CDR1 is SGHKS and CDR2 is YYEKEE (reference sequence). This CDR3 spans 18 amino acids. CDR3 sequence reads: CASSLVLGGQGMSYEQYF. CDR3 DNA: TGTGCCAGCAGCTTGGTTCTGGGTGGACAGGGGATGTCCTACGAGCAGTACTTC.

The chain couples TRBV10-3 to TRBJ1-4; TRBD1 might be the D (5 bases). Germline lookup yields CDR1 ENHRY and CDR2 SYGVKD. The CDR3 totals 14 residues. The V end was cut by 6 bases, the J end by 4 bases, with 12 bases between. In DNA, the CDR3 is TGTGCCATCAGCCCTCCAGGGATTAATGAAAAACTGTTTTTT. It is translated as CAISPPGINEKLFF.

V gene TRBV5-6 combines with J gene TRBJ1-3; D uncertain. The germline gives CDR1 SGHDT, CDR2 YYEEEE. Trimming pared 0 bases from V and 0 bases from J, leaving 7 bases between. The CDR3 is 15 amino acids. DNA for the CDR3: TGTGCCAGCAGCTTGGACAGATCCTCTGGAAACACCATATATTTT. As protein: CASSLDRSSGNTIYF.